A single T cell receptor (beta chain) is shown here with its context. Its antigen is currently unknown. Primers: 60 Vbeta forward and 13 Jbeta reverse. Using immunoSEQ multiplex PCR, the repertoire was profiled, and TCRdb retains in-frame clones only, with some absent. This table holds about 240,000 clones, about 81% found once. This entry is derived from a study of cytomegalovirus exposure and HLA in healthy donors. V shed 0 bases and J 7 bases; nucleotides not matched to a gene: 6. Germline CDR1 and CDR2: MNHNY and SVGAGI (reference sequence). The CDR3 totals 15 residues. Study results and caveats: At a 0.05 false discovery rate, a later analysis found 15,000 to 20,000 TCR beta sequences to be associated with HLA alleles. The majority of TCR sequences were rare, yet some public TCRs appeared in many donors.

Sequenced material: PBMCs. The TCR was taken from a woman aged 55-70 years in good health and CMV-seropositive. This sequence joins TRBV6-6 and TRBJ1-5; the match to TRBD1 covers 7 bases. This CDR3 reads CASSYSTGRVQPQHF. The DNA of the CDR3 is TGTGCCAGCAGTTACTCGACAGGGCGCGTCCAGCCCCAGCATTTT.